What follows are 9 T cell receptor beta chains derived from one specimen sequenced in a study of early T cells in non-severe SARS-CoV-2 infection. TCRdb reprocessed the 5' RACE reads with MiXCR, giving one entry per CDR3 protein. The data contain about 64,000 distinct CDR3 sequences, 11% of them singletons. The specimen comprised whole blood, sampled at baseline. The receptors derive from an adult who was a healthcare worker with PCR-confirmed SARS-CoV-2 infection or an uninfected control (not recorded which).

This clonotype was seen many times. The CDR3 DNA sequence: TGCAGTGCTAGAGATCGGGGGCCCAATCAGCCCCAGCATTTT. Its translation is CSARDRGPNQPQHF. The gene calls are TRBV20-1 and TRBJ1-5; a weak D match, TRBD1 (6 bases). Trimming shortened V by 0 bases and J by 3 bases, and 9 bases separated the two germline ends. Germline V gives CDR1 DFQATT, CDR2 SNEGSKA (reference sequence). This CDR3 has 14 amino acids.

This clonotype has a handful of counts. V and J are TRBV18 and TRBJ1-2; the match to TRBD1 covers 9 bases. CDR3 length: 15 residues. Germline V gene lookup returns CDR1 KGHSH and CDR2 LQKENI. J gave up 2 bases and V 3 bases, and 4 bases lay outside the gene matches. The CDR3 loop is CASSPQGTGNYGYTF. The CDR3 nucleotides read TGTGCCAGCTCACCCCAAGGGACAGGGAACTATGGCTACACCTTC.

This clonotype was seen repeatedly, ten times or more. V usage is TRBV19 and J usage is TRBJ2-1, with 9 bases that match TRBD2. CDR3 size: 15 residues. The junction had 3 bases not matched to a gene; V was cut back by 3 bases and J by 3 bases. CDR1 LNHDA and CDR2 SQIVND come from the germline V gene (reference sequence). The CDR3: CASSIGRGGYNEQFF. CDR3 in DNA: TGTGCCAGTAGTATCGGGCGGGGGGGCTACAATGAGCAGTTCTTC.

The V and J genes are TRBV10-1 and TRBJ2-5, with a tentative D call TRBD1 (5 bases). Germline CDR1 and CDR2: WNHNN and SYGVQD (reference sequence). This CDR3 is 14 amino acids long. Trimming took off 3 bases at V and 1 base at J, with 9 bases between the two ends. CDR3 amino acids: CASSDGHPQETQYF. The CDR3 DNA is TGCGCCAGCAGTGACGGACATCCCCAAGAGACCCAGTACTTC.

The rearrangement uses TRBV6-5 and TRBJ2-7; D is ambiguous. The CDR3 extends over 13 amino acids. Germline-derived CDR1 and CDR2 are MNHEY and SVGAGI. Trimming stripped 0 bases from V and 4 bases from J, with 7 bases between. CDR3 sequence reads: CASSYSTGYEQYF. CDR3 DNA: TGTGCCAGCAGTTACTCGACCGGGTACGAGCAGTACTTC.

The CDR3 reads CASSMIYSNQPQHF. CDR3 DNA sequence: TGTGCCAGCAGTATGATTTATAGCAATCAGCCCCAGCATTTT. The rearrangement uses TRBV27 and TRBJ1-5; D ambiguous. The length of the CDR3 is 14 residues. Trimming removed 5 bases at V and 0 bases at J, with 8 bases between. Germline V gene lookup returns CDR1 MNHEY and CDR2 SMNVEV (reference sequence).

This clonotype was seen repeatedly, ten times or more. The genes are TRBV7-2 and TRBJ2-5; D is ambiguous. Trimming removed 5 bases at V and 2 bases at J, with 6 bases between. This CDR3 spans 12 amino acids. CDR1 and CDR2 (germline): SGHTA, FQGNSA. The CDR3 DNA reads TGTGCCAGCAGCCGATTGCAAGAGACCCAGTACTTC. It yields the protein CASSRLQETQYF.

The V gene is TRBV24-1, the J gene TRBJ2-2; 7 bases are shared with TRBD2. Unmatched junction bases numbered 3, after V lost 4 bases and J lost 5 bases. The CDR3 runs 14 residues. Germline assignment: CDR1 KGHDR and CDR2 SFDVKD. In DNA, the CDR3 is TGTGCCACCAGTGACCCCGGGGGGACCGGGGAGCTGTTTTTT. It encodes CATSDPGGTGELFF.

The chain employs TRBV27 and TRBJ2-7; TRBD1 agrees at 8 bases. From germline, CDR1 is MNHEY and CDR2 SMNVEV (reference sequence). This CDR3 contains 14 residues. V shed 6 bases, J shed 0 bases, and the junction held 4 bases outside the gene matches. This chain's CDR3 is CASRWTGPSYEQYF. The CDR3 coding sequence is TGTGCCAGCAGATGGACAGGGCCCTCCTACGAGCAGTACTTC.